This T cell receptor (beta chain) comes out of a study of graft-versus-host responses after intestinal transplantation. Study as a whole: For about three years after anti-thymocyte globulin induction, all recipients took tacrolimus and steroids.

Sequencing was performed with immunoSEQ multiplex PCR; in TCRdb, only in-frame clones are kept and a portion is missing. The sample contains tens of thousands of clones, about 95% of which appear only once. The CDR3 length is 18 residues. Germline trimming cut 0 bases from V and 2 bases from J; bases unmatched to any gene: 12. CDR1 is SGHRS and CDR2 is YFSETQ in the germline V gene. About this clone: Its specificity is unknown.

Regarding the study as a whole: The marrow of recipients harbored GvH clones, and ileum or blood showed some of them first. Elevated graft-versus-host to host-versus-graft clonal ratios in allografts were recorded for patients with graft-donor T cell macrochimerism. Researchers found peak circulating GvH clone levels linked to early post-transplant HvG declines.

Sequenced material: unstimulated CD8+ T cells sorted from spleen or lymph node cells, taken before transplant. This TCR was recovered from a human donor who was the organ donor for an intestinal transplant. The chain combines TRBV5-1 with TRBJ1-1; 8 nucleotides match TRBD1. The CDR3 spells CASSLESGQGHPNTEAFF. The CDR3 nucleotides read TGCGCCAGCAGCTTGGAAAGTGGACAGGGTCATCCCAACACTGAAGCTTTCTTT.